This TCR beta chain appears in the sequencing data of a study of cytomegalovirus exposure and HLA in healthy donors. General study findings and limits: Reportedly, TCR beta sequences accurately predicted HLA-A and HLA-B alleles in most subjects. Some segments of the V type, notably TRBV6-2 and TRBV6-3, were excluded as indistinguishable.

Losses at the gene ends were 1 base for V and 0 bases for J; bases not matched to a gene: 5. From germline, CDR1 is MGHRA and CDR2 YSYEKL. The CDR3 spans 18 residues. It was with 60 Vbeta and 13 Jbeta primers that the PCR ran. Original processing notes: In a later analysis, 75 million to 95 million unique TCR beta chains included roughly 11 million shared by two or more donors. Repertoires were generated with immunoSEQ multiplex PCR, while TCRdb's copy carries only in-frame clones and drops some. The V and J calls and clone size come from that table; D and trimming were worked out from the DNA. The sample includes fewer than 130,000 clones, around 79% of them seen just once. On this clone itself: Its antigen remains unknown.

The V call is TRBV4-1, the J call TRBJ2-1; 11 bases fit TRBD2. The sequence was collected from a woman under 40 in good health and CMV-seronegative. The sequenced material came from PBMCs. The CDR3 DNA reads TGCGCCAGCAGCCAAGGACTAGCGGGGCAGAGCTCCTACAATGAGCAGTTCTTC. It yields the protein CASSQGLAGQSSYNEQFF.